These 14 T cell receptor beta chains originate from one sample sequenced in a study of blood T cell repertoires in COVID-19. Some clones are missing from TCRdb's copy, which holds only in-frame ones; the method was immunoSEQ multiplex PCR. The sample yields around 130,000 clones, around 87% seen once. Sequencing was performed on peripheral blood. These receptors originate from a woman aged 50 to 60 with acute or convalescent COVID-19.

This clone was seen more than once but under ten times. The chain uses TRBV19 and TRBJ2-7; D is undetermined. This CDR3 region has 12 residues. V was shortened by 8 bases and J by 3 bases, with 11 bases between the two germline ends. Germline CDR1 LNHDA, CDR2 SQIVND (reference sequence). The CDR3 region is CASAGSDYEQYF. DNA for the CDR3: TGTGCCAGTGCCGGAAGCGACTACGAGCAGTACTTC.

The J gene is TRBJ2-1, the V gene TRBV7-6; 7 bases line up with TRBD1. J lost 7 bases, V lost 0 bases, and 0 bases had no gene match. From germline, CDR1 is SGHVS and CDR2 FNYEAQ. The length of the CDR3 is 13 residues. The CDR3 reads CASSLAQGNEQFF. In nucleotides, the CDR3 is TGTGCCAGCAGCTTAGCACAGGGGAATGAGCAGTTCTTC. The variable domain in full, completed from reference TRBV7-6 and TRBJ2-1, reads GAGVSQSPRYKVTKRGQDVALRCDPISGHVSLYWYRQALGQGPEFLTYFNYEAQQDKSGLPNDRFSAERPEGSISTLTIQRTEQRDSAMYRCASSLAQGNEQFFGPGTRLTVL.

The V call is TRBV5-4, the J call TRBJ1-2; 9 nucleotides match TRBD1. Germline-derived CDR1 and CDR2 are SGHNT and YYREEE (reference sequence). CDR3 length equals 15 residues. Trimming took 0 bases from V and 4 from J; bases not matched to a gene: 4. The chain's CDR3 is CASSLEGTGRYGYTF. The CDR3 coding sequence is TGTGCCAGCAGCTTGGAGGGGACAGGGCGCTATGGCTACACCTTC.

The chain uses TRBV29-1 and TRBJ2-3; 8 bases align to TRBD1. J was trimmed by 4 bases and V by 7 bases; bases with no gene match: 4. This CDR3 comprises 12 residues. The germline V gene encodes CDR1 SQVTM and CDR2 ANQGSEA. For the CDR3, the DNA is TGCAGCGGCCTGACAGGGGCAGATACGCAGTATTTT. Translating gives CSGLTGADTQYF.

The V gene is TRBV5-1, the J gene TRBJ2-6; a weak D match, TRBD1 (5 bases). This CDR3 contains 13 residues. From germline, CDR1 is SGHRS and CDR2 YFSETQ. Trimming left V 0 bases short and J 11 bases short, with 9 bases between. In DNA, the CDR3 is TGCGCCAGCAGCTTGGGACAGAGTGACGTCCTGACTTTC. Encoded protein: CASSLGQSDVLTF.

The chain employs TRBV29-1 and TRBJ2-1, with TRBD1 matching over 10 bases. V shed 4 bases and J 9 bases; nucleotides not matched to a gene: 9. The CDR3 length is 14 residues. The germline V gene has CDR1 SQVTM and CDR2 ANQGSEA. DNA for the CDR3: TGCAGCGTTGTCCGGGGACAGGGGTTTTTTGAGCAGTTCTTC. It translates to CSVVRGQGFFEQFF.

The V and J genes are TRBV19 and TRBJ1-6; D might be TRBD1 (6 bases). This CDR3 is 16 amino acids long. Germline CDR1 is LNHDA and CDR2 is SQIVND (reference sequence). V was cut by 5 bases and J by 4 bases, with 15 bases left in between. The CDR3 coding sequence is TGTGCCAGTAGTCCCCGGGGAGGGGGATATAATTCACCCCTCCACTTT. This translates into CASSPRGGGYNSPLHF.

This clone was counted a single time. The rearrangement joins TRBV5-1 to TRBJ1-2; a possible D gene is TRBD1 (6 bases). CDR1 SGHRS and CDR2 YFSETQ come from the germline V gene. The V and J ends lost 3 bases and 6 bases respectively, with 21 bases between them. This CDR3 comprises 16 residues. In DNA, the CDR3 is TGCGCCAGCAGCTCCATGGGCAGCGGGGGCATCGATGGCTACACCTTC. It encodes CASSSMGSGGIDGYTF.

The CDR3 loop is CASSPPGGLAGRYEQYF. In DNA form, the CDR3 reads TGTGCCAGCTCACCACCTGGCGGACTAGCGGGGCGGTACGAGCAGTACTTC. The chain carries TRBV18 and TRBJ2-7, with 12 nucleotides matching TRBD2. Germline V lookup: CDR1 KGHSH, CDR2 LQKENI. The CDR3 totals 17 residues. The ends lost 0 bases at V and 4 bases at J; junction bases unmatched: 7.

The chain employs TRBV2 and TRBJ2-2; tentative D call: TRBD2 (6 bases). The CDR3 extends over 14 amino acids. The V gene's germline CDR1 is SNHLY and CDR2 FYNNEI. Trimming removed 9 bases from V and 0 bases from J, with 11 bases in between. The CDR3 spells CASESGSNTGELFF. The CDR3 DNA is TGTGCCAGTGAGAGCGGGTCGAACACCGGGGAGCTGTTTTTT.

The rearrangement joins TRBV19 to TRBJ2-7; TRBD1 matches 9 bases. This CDR3 has 14 amino acids. V lost 2 bases and J lost 5; bases outside the gene matches: 4. Per the germline V gene, CDR1 is LNHDA and CDR2 is SQIVND (reference sequence). As DNA, the CDR3 is TGTGCCAGTAGTATACGGGACAGGGAGGACGAGCAGTACTTC. Its protein is CASSIRDREDEQYF.

The rearrangement links TRBV12-3 or TRBV12-4 to TRBJ1-1, with D unresolved. The CDR3 length is 13 residues. Trimming removed 5 bases at V and 4 bases at J, with 11 bases between. The CDR3 sequence is CASSVLGGTEAFF. The CDR3 coding sequence is TGTGCCAGCAGTGTCCTAGGAGGCACTGAAGCTTTCTTT.

The J gene is TRBJ2-1, the V gene TRBV13; TRBD2 agrees at 11 bases. Per germline, CDR1 PRHDT and CDR2 FYEKMQ (reference sequence). The CDR3 is 14 residues long. With 5 bases clipped from V and 7 bases from J, the junction kept 4 bases outside the gene matches. CDR3 protein: CASSLSGGANEQFF. The CDR3 DNA reads as TGTGCCAGCAGCCTTAGCGGGGGGGCAAATGAGCAGTTCTTC.

The V call is TRBV6-5, the J call TRBJ1-2; D uncertain. The length of the CDR3 is 13 residues. With 2 bases removed from V and 2 bases from J, the gap between germline ends came to 6 bases. Germline loops: CDR1 MNHEY, CDR2 SVGAGI. The chain's CDR3 is CASSYGENYGYTF. The CDR3 DNA reads TGTGCCAGCAGTTACGGGGAGAACTATGGCTACACCTTC.